The 7 T cell receptor beta chains below all came from one sample that was sequenced in a study of shared clonotypes between healthy human individuals (dated by TCRdb to the early 2020s). Receptor amplification or capture employed the immunoSEQ multiplex PCR assay. TCRdb mirrors the immuneACCESS table, restricted to in-frame sequences. Some clones are absent from its copies; in checked studies, under half trace to an unresolved V gene, and the reason for the others is unknown. Within this sample are some 2,500,000 clones, with 90% to 95% of them counted one time only. Of the sample, about 0.38% is held by the ten largest clones. The source material was naive CD4+ T cells from PBMCs. This sample's cell subset or site label indicates: CD45RA+ positively selected. The receptors were sampled from a man in his late teens or twenties in good health. Some clones in this sample may be carry-over from other donors' samples.

This clone has a handful of counts. This CDR3 is also generated by other DNA sequences in the sample. This chain uses TRBV9 with TRBJ1-2; 9 nucleotides agree with TRBD1. V lost 0 bases and J lost 4; bases outside the gene matches: 1. Germline CDR1 SGDLS, CDR2 YYNGEE. This CDR3 is 14 amino acids long. In DNA form, the CDR3 reads TGTGCCAGCAGCGTAGAGGACAGGGGCTATGGCTACACCTTC. It yields the protein CASSVEDRGYGYTF.

This chain connects TRBV28 to TRBJ2-5; D may match TRBD1 or TRBD2 (5 bases each). Per the germline V gene, CDR1 is MDHEN and CDR2 is SYDVKM. V was cut by 3 bases and J by 13 bases, with 18 bases left in between. This CDR3 has 13 amino acids. CDR3 amino acids: CASSLFRDGGSYF. The CDR3 nucleotides read TGTGCCAGCAGTTTGTTCCGGGACGGTGGATCGTACTTC.

The V gene is TRBV11-3, the J gene TRBJ1-3; D remains unclear. Germline values: CDR1 SGHNT, CDR2 YENEEA. V gave up 6 bases and J gave up 2 bases, with 8 bases separating them. The CDR3 sequence is 13 residues long. CDR3 in DNA: TGTGCCAGCAGTGCAGATGCTGGAAACACCATATATTTT. This gives the protein CASSADAGNTIYF.

The chain has TRBV18 and TRBJ1-1; no clear D. This CDR3 has 13 residues. Germline V CDR1 and CDR2: KGHSH, LQKENI. V was trimmed by 5 bases and J by 1 base, leaving 8 bases between them. In DNA form, the CDR3 reads TGTGCCAGCTCAGATGGCGGGAACACTGAAGCTTTCTTT. Protein product: CASSDGGNTEAFF. Complete variable domain (other parts from reference TRBV18 and TRBJ1-1): NAGVMQNPRHLVRRRGQEARLRCSPMKGHSHVYWYRQLPEEGLKFMVYLQKENIIDESGMPKERFSAEFPKEGPSILRIQQVVRGDSAAYFCASSDGGNTEAFFGQGTRLTVV.

V usage is TRBV28 and J usage is TRBJ2-2; possible D gene TRBD1, 6 bases. The germline CDR1 and CDR2 sequences are MDHEN and SYDVKM. This CDR3 is 15 amino acids long. Trimming shortened V by 8 bases and J by 4 bases, and 17 bases separated the two germline ends. CDR3 sequence reads: CASHHPDRRTGELFF. Written as DNA, the CDR3 is TGTGCCAGCCACCACCCGGACAGACGCACCGGGGAGCTGTTTTTT.

J is TRBJ2-2 and V is TRBV5-5; TRBD1 might be the D (6 bases). Between the trimmed V and J ends, which lost 4 bases and 4 bases, there was a span of 11 bases. The CDR3 is 14 amino acids. The V gene's germline CDR1 is SGHKS and CDR2 YYEKEE (reference sequence). In nucleotides, the CDR3 is TGTGCCAGCAGCAACCTAGGGGGCACCGGGGAGCTGTTTTTT. It specifies CASSNLGGTGELFF.

This chain connects TRBV15 to TRBJ2-2; D call uncertain. V shed 1 base and J shed 6 bases, with 6 bases lying between them. Looked up from germline, CDR1 is LNHNV and CDR2 is YYDKDF (reference sequence). The CDR3 extends over 13 amino acids. The CDR3, as DNA: TGTGCCACCAGCAGAGGGGCATCCGGGGAGCTGTTTTTT. Translated, it gives CATSRGASGELFF.